The 14 T cell receptor beta chains below come from one sample, sequenced in a study of technical replicates of blood from several donors. Only in-frame clones appear in the TCRdb table, and some are missing; sequencing was by immunoSEQ multiplex PCR. The sample records about 57,000 clones, approximately 86% being singletons. Sequencing was carried out using PBMCs. Source of these receptors: a human donor in good health. Some clones in this sample may be carry-over from other donors' samples.

This sequence joins TRBV9 and TRBJ2-1, with 10 positions matching TRBD2. The V gene's germline CDR1 is SGDLS and CDR2 YYNGEE. The CDR3 is 16 amino acids. Trimming took 3 bases from V and 9 from J; bases not matched to a gene: 12. CDR3 region: CASSAPPLTSGSEQFF. The CDR3 DNA reads as TGTGCCAGCAGCGCCCCCCCCCTGACTAGCGGGTCTGAGCAGTTCTTC. Full variable domain (outside the CDR3, taken from reference TRBV9 and TRBJ2-1): DSGVTQTPKHLITATGQRVTLRCSPRSGDLSVYWYQQSLDQGLQFLIQYYNGEERAKGNILERFSAQQFPDLHSELNLSSLELGDSALYFCASSAPPLTSGSEQFFGPGTRLTVL.

This chain joins TRBV9 and TRBJ2-1; TRBD2 might be the D (6 bases). The V end lost 1 base, the J end lost 9 bases, and 11 bases lay between the germline ends. Germline CDR1 reads SGDLS; CDR2 reads YYNGEE. The CDR3 has 13 amino acids. Here the CDR3 reads CASSVQGGGEQFF. The CDR3 nucleotides are TGTGCCAGCAGCGTACAGGGAGGCGGTGAGCAGTTCTTC.

V gene TRBV13 combines with J gene TRBJ2-7; D might be TRBD1 (5 bases). Germline loops: CDR1 PRHDT, CDR2 FYEKMQ (reference sequence). Trimming removed 3 bases at V and 4 bases at J, with 16 bases between. The length of the CDR3 is 15 residues. CDR3 amino acids: CASSFSGQGRYEQYF. The DNA for the CDR3 is TGTGCCAGCAGCTTCTCGGGCCAGGGAAGGTACGAGCAGTACTTC.

This rearrangement joins TRBV7-2 to TRBJ2-5; D perhaps matches TRBD1 (6 bases). Germline assignment: CDR1 SGHTA and CDR2 FQGNSA. V lost 2 bases and J 3 bases, leaving 7 bases between the germline ends. The CDR3 length is 13 residues. CDR3 nucleotides: TGTGCCAGCAGCTTAAGGACAGAAGAGACCCAGTACTTC. Protein: CASSLRTEETQYF. The variable domain in full, completed from reference TRBV7-2 and TRBJ2-5, reads GAGVSQSPSNKVTEKGKDVELRCDPISGHTALYWYRQSLGQGLEFLIYFQGNSAPDKSGLPSDRFSAERTGGSVSTLTIQRTQQEDSAVYLCASSLRTEETQYFGPGTRLLVL.

This clone was seen only a few times. The genes are TRBV7-3 and TRBJ1-2, with D uncertain. V lost 4 bases and J 9 bases, leaving 12 bases between the germline ends. The V gene's germline CDR1 is SGHTA and CDR2 FQGTGA. The CDR3 is 12 residues long. The CDR3 reads CASSSSPSSYTF. The CDR3 region has the DNA TGTGCCAGCAGCTCCTCGCCCTCTAGCTACACCTTC.

This clone was counted between two and nine times. V gene TRBV7-8 combines with J gene TRBJ2-5, with a weak D call TRBD2 (6 bases). CDR3 length: 15 amino acids. CDR1 SGHVS and CDR2 FQNEAQ come from the germline V gene. V was shortened by 5 bases and J by 2 bases, with 15 bases between the two germline ends. The CDR3 reads CASSPELGRQETQYF. CDR3 nucleotides: TGTGCCAGCAGCCCGGAACTAGGGAGGCAAGAGACCCAGTACTTC.

The chain couples TRBV7-2 to TRBJ2-3; 8 bases align to TRBD1. The CDR3 extends over 14 amino acids. Per germline, CDR1 SGHTA and CDR2 FQGNSA. J lost 1 base, V lost 7 bases, and 4 bases had no gene match. In DNA form, the CDR3 reads TGTGCCAGCACCCCGACAGGGGGCACAGATACGCAGTATTTT. Residues: CASTPTGGTDTQYF.

The chain links TRBV19 to TRBJ2-7, with 9 positions matching TRBD2. The CDR3 extends over 13 amino acids. CDR1 and CDR2 (germline): LNHDA, SQIVND (reference sequence). With V trimmed by 5 bases and J by 4 bases, 3 bases remained unmatched. The CDR3 here is CASSAGLAYEQYF. The CDR3 nucleotides read TGTGCCAGTAGTGCGGGACTAGCTTACGAGCAGTACTTC.

CDR3 sequence (DNA): TGTGCCAGCAGTGACGCCTTGCAGGGTGTATTGAATCAGCCCCAGCATTTT. Amino acid sequence: CASSDALQGVLNQPQHF. The chain has TRBV6-4 and TRBJ1-5; D may be TRBD1 (5 bases). The CDR3 consists of 17 residues. Germline V gene lookup returns CDR1 MRHNA and CDR2 SNTAGT. V was clipped by 2 bases and J by 4 bases, with 18 bases between them.

The V gene is TRBV2, the J gene TRBJ2-2; TRBD2 might be the D (6 bases). This CDR3 has 14 residues. Germline V gene data show CDR1 as SNHLY and CDR2 as FYNNEI. V was pared by 10 bases and J by 6 bases, with 18 bases between. In nucleotides, the CDR3 is TGTGCCACAACCTTGACGGGGGTAGCCGGGGAGCTGTTTTTT. It translates to CATTLTGVAGELFF.

This clone is a singleton in its sample. The V gene is TRBV7-9, the J gene TRBJ1-6, with 10 nucleotides matching TRBD1. Trimming cost V 6 bases and J 10 bases; bases outside gene matches: 12. Germline CDR1 is SEHNR and CDR2 is FQNEAQ (reference sequence). The CDR3 length is 16 residues. The CDR3 here is CASRQNSGTGESPLHF. The CDR3 bases are TGTGCCAGCAGACAAAATTCCGGGACAGGGGAATCACCCCTCCACTTT.

The table lists this clone with a few counts. The V gene is TRBV30, the J gene TRBJ1-6; D is perhaps TRBD1 (5 bases). This CDR3 has 14 residues. V lost 6 bases, J lost 0 bases, and 9 bases lay in between. Germline V gene sequence: CDR1 GTSNPN, CDR2 SVGIG (reference sequence). The CDR3 is CACRGSSYNSPLHF. Written as DNA, the CDR3 is TGTGCCTGTAGGGGTAGCTCCTATAATTCACCCCTCCACTTT.

The genes are TRBV27 and TRBJ2-7, with TRBD1 identical over 10 bases. Trimming at V came to 5 bases and at J to 1 base, leaving 8 bases not matched to a gene. Germline CDR1 is MNHEY and CDR2 is SMNVEV (reference sequence). The CDR3 has 16 residues. This chain's CDR3 is CASSTNRQGASYEQYF. CDR3 in DNA: TGTGCCAGCAGTACCAACCGACAGGGGGCTTCCTACGAGCAGTACTTC.

This rearrangement joins TRBV27 to TRBJ2-1, with TRBD1 matching over 7 bases. Per germline, CDR1 MNHEY and CDR2 SMNVEV (reference sequence). The CDR3 loop spans 15 amino acids. V was pared by 8 bases and J by 6 bases, with 13 bases of the junction left unmatched. The CDR3 DNA reads TGTGCCAGCCAACGGGACCGGACAGGAGGCAATGAGCAGTTCTTC. Translation gives CASQRDRTGGNEQFF.